The clone carrying this T cell receptor beta chain was recorded many times. In germline, CDR1 is DFQATT, CDR2 SNEGSKA (reference sequence). V trimming: 4 bases; J trimming: 1 base; junction bases outside the gene matches: 9. CDR3 length equals 16 residues. A single record per CDR3 protein comes from TCRdb applying MiXCR to the 5' RACE reads. Of approximately 40,000 distinct CDR3 sequences listed, over 15% are singletons. CD25-based Treg depletion was applied to purified naive CD4+ T cells. The sequencing sample was made of naive CD4+ T cells sorted from a lymph node. Documented subset: naive CD4+ T cells, CD4+CD45RA+CD25-. This chain joins TRBV20-1 and TRBJ2-5; 10 positions agree with TRBD2. This TCR derives from a female donor with breast cancer. CDR3 nucleotide sequence: TGCAGTGCTACCGTCCCTAGCGGGGGCCTCCAAGAGACCCAGTACTTC. Encoded protein: CSATVPSGGLQETQYF.